This T cell receptor beta chain comes out of a study of identical twins. Findings of the study overall: Beta out-of-frame twin sharing showed a weaker excess. The presence of invariant MAIT and iNKT cells could partly confound analyses of zero-insertion sequences. There were fewer insertions in abundant cord blood beta clonotypes, but memory repertoires showed no such pattern.

TCRdb re-derived calls from the 5' RACE reads in MiXCR, one entry per CDR3 protein. The sample has around 490,000 distinct CDR3 sequences, around 22% seen once. This clonotype has more than one count but fewer than ten. Its specificity is unknown. The sample also formed part of further work on yellow fever vaccine responses in identical twins.

The sample was CD4+ T cells sorted from blood. The TCR sequence derives from a woman under 30 in good health.

The CDR3 sequence: CASSQDRQGARTGELFF. The DNA for the CDR3 is TGTGCCAGCAGCCAAGACAGGCAGGGGGCGCGGACCGGGGAGCTGTTTTTT. The chain uses TRBV14 and TRBJ2-2; 8 positions agree with TRBD1. V shed 0 bases and J 5 bases; nucleotides not matched to a gene: 8. The CDR3 is 17 amino acids. The germline gives CDR1 SGHDN, CDR2 FVKESK.